Below, 25 T cell receptor beta chains from the same sample are listed, as sequenced in a study of molecular identifiers for immune sequencing clone quantification. In TCRdb, the PCR reads were re-called with MiXCR into one record per CDR3 protein. The data hold about 640,000 distinct CDR3 sequences, with 15% to 20% observed a single time. Sequences were obtained from naive CD8+ T cells from blood, with Jurkat cell RNA spiked in. As to subset: FACS-sorted CD8+CD4-CCR7+CD45RA+ naive T cells. These receptors were collected from a human donor in good health. Some libraries in this study had Jurkat cell RNA spiked in.

About this clonotype: It may be a read error: a sequence one base away is much more abundant. The gene calls are TRBV6-2 or TRBV6-3 and TRBJ1-5, with D perhaps TRBD1 (6 bases). The CDR3 extends over 15 amino acids. V was trimmed by 6 bases and J by 5 bases, leaving 17 bases between them. The germline V gene encodes CDR1 MNHEY and CDR2 SVGEGT. CDR3 residues: CASSLGHTSYQPQHF. In nucleotides, the CDR3 is TGTGCCAGCAGCCTGGGACACACCAGTTATCAGCCCCAGCATTTT.

V usage is TRBV4-1 and J usage is TRBJ2-7; the D is unclear. With 4 bases removed from V and 3 bases from J, the gap between germline ends came to 13 bases. Germline V CDR1 and CDR2: MGHRA, YSYEKL. The CDR3 spans 14 residues. The CDR3 loop reads CASSLDDQNYEQYF. CDR3 DNA sequence: TGCGCCAGCAGCCTAGATGACCAAAACTACGAGCAGTACTTC.

This clonotype appeared a single time. The CDR3 loop is CASSPPFLDRPSGYTF. The CDR3 DNA sequence: TGTGCCAGCTCACCACCTTTCCTGGACAGGCCCAGCGGCTACACCTTC. This chain connects TRBV18 to TRBJ1-2; 7 bases fit TRBD1. This CDR3 contains 16 residues. The junction had 12 bases not matched to a gene; V was cut back by 0 bases and J by 8 bases. Germline CDR1 and CDR2: KGHSH and LQKENI.

This clonotype was counted at least ten times. This chain joins TRBV4-3 and TRBJ1-2, with no clear D. This CDR3 contains 13 residues. CDR1 LGHNA and CDR2 YSLEER come from the germline V gene. The V end was cut by 4 bases, the J end by 6 bases, with 12 bases between. CDR3 DNA sequence: TGCGCCAGCAGCCCCCGTTCGGCCAATGGCTACACCTTC. It codes for CASSPRSANGYTF.

This clonotype was seen many times. This sequence joins TRBV27 and TRBJ2-3; tentatively, D is TRBD2 (6 bases). Trimming removed 4 bases at V and 0 bases at J, with 11 bases between. The germline gives CDR1 MNHEY, CDR2 SMNVEV (reference sequence). The CDR3 has 15 amino acids. The CDR3 reads CASSSSGYSTDTQYF. The CDR3 DNA reads as TGTGCCAGCAGTTCCAGCGGGTATAGCACAGATACGCAGTATTTT.

The sample holds many counts of this clonotype. The gene calls are TRBV19 and TRBJ2-7; possibly TRBD1 for D (6 bases). CDR1 and CDR2 (germline): LNHDA, SQIVND (reference sequence). V lost 3 bases to trimming and J lost 2 bases, with 14 bases between them. The CDR3 covers 15 residues. CDR3 sequence (DNA): TGTGCCAGTAGTATCGGGGCAGGGGTTGCCTACGAGCAGTACTTC. The encoded protein is CASSIGAGVAYEQYF.

A remark on this clonotype: A read error may explain this, as a much larger clone is one base away. The J gene is TRBJ2-7, the V gene TRBV30; 9 bases fit TRBD2. The V gene's germline CDR1 is GTSNPN and CDR2 SVGIG (reference sequence). CDR3 length equals 14 residues. CDR3 sequence: CAWTPAGGPNEQCF. For the CDR3, the DNA is TGTGCCTGGACCCCCGCGGGAGGGCCGAACGAGCAGTGCTTC.

This clonotype was counted many times. The gene calls are TRBV3-1 and TRBJ1-1; 9 nucleotides agree with TRBD1. Germline CDR1 reads LGHDT; CDR2 reads YNNKEL (reference sequence). The CDR3 totals 14 residues. The V and J ends lost 4 bases and 7 bases, in that order; junction bases with no gene match: 7. The CDR3 bases are TGTGCCAGCAGCCCCCTTTGGACAGGGGTTGAAGCTTTCTTT. This gives the protein CASSPLWTGVEAFF.

The gene calls are TRBV4-1 and TRBJ2-7; D uncertain. The CDR3 covers 16 residues. The V gene's germline CDR1 is MGHRA and CDR2 YSYEKL. Between the trimmed V and J ends, which lost 0 bases and 0 bases, there was a span of 12 bases. The CDR3 is CASSQEGPETSYEQYF. CDR3 sequence (DNA): TGCGCCAGCAGCCAAGAAGGTCCGGAGACCTCCTACGAGCAGTACTTC.

There are many counts of this clonotype. The chain couples TRBV7-3 to TRBJ2-1, with 15 positions matching TRBD2. With V trimmed by 6 bases and J by 8 bases, 5 bases remained unmatched. Germline V gene lookup returns CDR1 SGHTA and CDR2 FQGTGA. CDR3 length equals 15 residues. The CDR3 protein is CASSYGLAGGDEQFF. The CDR3 DNA reads TGTGCCAGCAGTTACGGACTAGCGGGAGGGGATGAGCAGTTCTTC.

This clonotype was observed a handful of times. The chain uses TRBV10-3 and TRBJ2-7; 10 nucleotides agree with TRBD1. The CDR3 is 14 residues long. V shed 6 bases, J shed 6 bases, and the junction held 8 bases outside the gene matches. Germline V CDR1 and CDR2: ENHRY, SYGVKD. CDR3 sequence: CAISAGTGASEQYF. DNA for the CDR3: TGTGCCATCAGCGCCGGGACAGGGGCTTCCGAGCAGTACTTC.

This clonotype was seen repeatedly, ten times or more. The CDR3 loop is CASSLAIGETDTQYF. Here the CDR3 DNA reads TGTGCCAGCAGCTTAGCGATAGGGGAGACAGATACGCAGTATTTT. The rearrangement uses TRBV7-9 and TRBJ2-3; D is possibly TRBD1 or TRBD2 (5 bases each). Trimming removed 0 bases at V and 3 bases at J, with 10 bases between. The CDR3 is 15 amino acids. The germline V gene has CDR1 SEHNR and CDR2 FQNEAQ (reference sequence).

This clonotype turned up a few times. This rearrangement joins TRBV20-1 to TRBJ2-7; 7 nucleotides align to TRBD1. The CDR3 totals 13 residues. V gave up 6 bases and J gave up 2 bases; unmatched junction bases: 7. CDR1 DFQATT and CDR2 SNEGSKA come from the germline V gene (reference sequence). The CDR3 region is CSATSQGTYEQYF. The CDR3 DNA sequence: TGCAGTGCAACCTCACAGGGGACCTACGAGCAGTACTTC.

The rearrangement joins TRBV3-1 to TRBJ1-6; 10 bases are shared with TRBD1. Germline assignment: CDR1 LGHDT and CDR2 YNNKEL (reference sequence). CDR3 length: 17 residues. Unmatched junction bases numbered 3, after V lost 3 bases and J lost 1 base. The CDR3 DNA is TGTGCCAGCAGCCAGACAGGGGGCAGGTCCTATAATTCACCCCTCCACTTT. This translates into CASSQTGGRSYNSPLHF.

This clonotype was found many times. CDR3 sequence (DNA): TGCGCCAGCAGCATGACAGGGGCTAGTGAAGCTTTCTTT. It codes for CASSMTGASEAFF. The chain combines TRBV5-1 with TRBJ1-1, with TRBD1 matching over 8 bases. With 4 bases clipped from V and 7 bases from J, the junction kept 6 bases outside the gene matches. There are 13 residues in the CDR3. The V gene's germline CDR1 is SGHRS and CDR2 YFSETQ. The variable domain in full, with the rest retrieved from reference TRBV5-1 and TRBJ1-1, is KAGVTQTPRYLIKTRGQQVTLSCSPISGHRSVSWYQQTPGQGLQFLFEYFSETQRNKGNFPGRFSGRQFSNSRSEMNVSTLELGDSALYLCASSMTGASEAFFGQGTRLTVV.

This clonotype turned up a few times. The chain has TRBV27 and TRBJ1-5; no firm D call. V was pared by 8 bases and J by 0 bases, with 11 bases between. Germline values: CDR1 MNHEY, CDR2 SMNVEV (reference sequence). This CDR3 region has 14 residues. Here the CDR3 DNA reads TGTGCCAGCTCCCCTTGGGATAGCAATCAGCCCCAGCATTTT. This codes for CASSPWDSNQPQHF.

This clonotype was detected once. Since a much larger clone is just one base distant, this may be a read error. CDR3 nucleotide sequence: TGCGCCAGCAGCCAAGGCTGGGACAGCTATTACGAGCAGTACTTC. Protein product: CASSQGWDSYYEQYF. The chain employs TRBV4-3 and TRBJ2-7; 7 bases are a match to TRBD1. V was pared by 1 base and J by 4 bases, with 7 bases of the junction left unmatched. Germline values: CDR1 LGHNA, CDR2 YSLEER. This CDR3 contains 15 residues.

As to this clonotype: With a much larger clone just one base away, this may be a read error. This sequence joins TRBV28 and TRBJ2-3; TRBD1 is a possible D gene (6 bases). The tail of the sequence fits TRBJ1-5 better, so the J call may be wrong. The germline V gene encodes CDR1 MDHEN and CDR2 SYDVKM. The CDR3 has 14 amino acids. The CDR3: CASTSKGVTDTQHF. CDR3 coding DNA: TGTGCCAGCACCTCGAAGGGGGTCACAGATACGCAGCATTTT.

CDR3 amino acids: CASSLAGSATDTQYF. The CDR3 DNA follows: TGTGCCAGCAGCTTAGCAGGCTCAGCCACAGATACGCAGTATTTT. This chain uses TRBV7-2 with TRBJ2-3; D remains unclear. Germline V lookup: CDR1 SGHTA, CDR2 FQGNSA. This CDR3 has 15 amino acids. Trimming removed 0 bases at V and 2 bases at J, with 9 bases between.

Comment on this clonotype: This could be a read error, since a much larger clone is one nucleotide away. The chain joins TRBV7-6 to TRBJ1-4, with TRBD1 matching 9 bases. The CDR3 consists of 13 residues. V shed 6 bases, J shed 10 bases, and the junction held 6 bases outside the gene matches. The germline V gene encodes CDR1 SGHVS and CDR2 FNYEAQ. The CDR3 region has the DNA TGTGCCAGCAGGAACAGGGGGCTTGGAAAACTGTTTTTT. The encoded protein is CASRNRGLGKLFF. Variable domain in full (rest from reference TRBV7-6 and TRBJ1-4): GAGVSQSPRYKVTKRGQDVALRCDPISGHVSLYWYRQALGQGPEFLTYFNYEAQQDKSGLPNDRFSAERPEGSISTLTIQRTEQRDSAMYRCASRNRGLGKLFFGSGTQLSVL.

This clonotype was observed at least ten times. The V gene is TRBV5-1, the J gene TRBJ1-4, with 7 bases fitting TRBD1. From germline, CDR1 is SGHRS and CDR2 YFSETQ. The CDR3 totals 15 residues. With V trimmed by 3 bases and J by 3 bases, 5 bases remained unmatched. CDR3 nucleotides: TGCGCCAGCAGCTGGGACAGAAGTTCTAATGAAAAACTGTTTTTT. Translated, it gives CASSWDRSSNEKLFF.

This clonotype was picked up many times. This rearrangement joins TRBV20-1 to TRBJ2-5, with TRBD2 identical over 8 bases. The CDR3 is made up of 16 amino acids. Trimming took 0 bases from V and 2 from J; bases not matched to a gene: 8. The germline V gene has CDR1 DFQATT and CDR2 SNEGSKA (reference sequence). CDR3 sequence (DNA): TGCAGTGCTAGAGATTTCCCGGGGGGGCGGCAAGAGACCCAGTACTTC. Translating it yields CSARDFPGGRQETQYF.

This clonotype occurred many times. V and J are TRBV27 and TRBJ1-1; 7 bases are shared with TRBD1. Germline V gene sequence: CDR1 MNHEY, CDR2 SMNVEV (reference sequence). The V segment lost 5 bases and the J segment 6 bases; nucleotides outside the gene matches: 9. This CDR3 is 14 amino acids long. CDR3 DNA: TGTGCCAGCAGTGACGCGGACAGGTCGGCTGAAGCTTTCTTT. Translated: CASSDADRSAEAFF.

In this sample, this clonotype turned up many times. CDR3 in DNA: TGCGCCAGCAGCCAAGGAATAGCGGGAGTTGCAGCCGGGGAGCTGTTTTTT. It codes for CASSQGIAGVAAGELFF. The V and J genes are TRBV4-3 and TRBJ2-2; TRBD2 matches at 9 bases. With 1 base clipped from V and 6 bases from J, the junction kept 9 bases outside the gene matches. CDR3 length: 17 residues. Germline V gene data show CDR1 as LGHNA and CDR2 as YSLEER.

This clonotype was counted many times. The rearrangement links TRBV6-5 to TRBJ2-3, with D tentatively TRBD1 (6 bases). The CDR3 runs 16 residues. Germline V gives CDR1 MNHEY, CDR2 SVGAGI. V was shortened by 5 bases and J by 5 bases, with 20 bases between the two germline ends. The CDR3 region has the DNA TGTGCCAGCAGTCAAAACAGGGATAGACATTTAGATACGCAGTATTTT. This sequence encodes CASSQNRDRHLDTQYF.